One sample yielded the 9 T cell receptor beta chains listed below, sequenced in a study of T cells in Graves' hyperthyroidism and ophthalmopathy. Regions amplified from RNA transcripts were the TCR beta CDR3 regions. RT-PCR in the first round (using the HTBI primer set) targeted the TCR CDR3. MiXCR was run by TCRdb on the multiplex PCR reads, yielding one entry per CDR3 protein. The table has over 500,000 distinct CDR3 sequences, roughly 16% seen once; the top ten hold about 31%. Sequencing was performed on blood. Receptors originate from a woman aged 25 to 39 with Graves' ophthalmopathy.

This clonotype came up many times. The chain carries TRBV18 and TRBJ1-5; maybe TRBD1 (5 bases). Germline lookup yields CDR1 KGHSH and CDR2 LQKENI. CDR3 size: 12 residues. With 6 bases removed from V and 6 bases from J, the gap between germline ends came to 9 bases. In DNA form, the CDR3 reads TGTGCCAGCTCGCGCAGGGCTCAGCCCCAGCATTTT. Translated: CASSRRAQPQHF.

This clonotype was seen ten or more times. This rearrangement joins TRBV20-1 to TRBJ2-3; D unresolved. This CDR3 is built from 11 residues. Germline CDR1 reads DFQATT; CDR2 reads SNEGSKA (reference sequence). Here the CDR3 reads CSRRSTDTQYF. The CDR3 DNA sequence: TGCAGCAGAAGAAGCACAGATACGCAGTATTTT.

There are a few counts of this clonotype. The genes are TRBV6-1 and TRBJ2-3; 9 bases fit TRBD2. From germline, CDR1 is MNHNS and CDR2 SASEGT. Trimming removed 6 bases from V and 4 bases from J; junction bases left unmatched: 8. The CDR3 is 15 amino acids. As DNA, the CDR3 is TGTGCCAGCAGAAACAAGGCGGGAGGGCCAGATACGCAGTATTTT. Its protein product is CASRNKAGGPDTQYF.

There are a few counts of this clonotype. The chain is built from TRBV5-1 and TRBJ1-5, with D possibly being TRBD1 (5 bases). Germline V gene data show CDR1 as SGHRS and CDR2 as YFSETQ. The CDR3 sequence is 15 residues long. Trimming removed 0 bases from V and 5 bases from J, with 12 bases in between. The CDR3 nucleotides read TGCGCCAGCAGCTTGGAAGGTCCGGGGGATCAGCCCCAGCATTTT. Translated: CASSLEGPGDQPQHF.

V is TRBV4-3 and J is TRBJ2-1, with 15 bases lining up with TRBD2. V lost 0 bases and J lost 3; bases outside the gene matches: 12. Germline V gene sequence: CDR1 LGHNA, CDR2 YSLEER. The CDR3 is 21 amino acids. This CDR3 reads CASSQDRGGGLAGGLYNEQFF. Here the CDR3 DNA reads TGCGCCAGCAGCCAAGATCGAGGGGGAGGACTAGCGGGAGGGCTCTACAATGAGCAGTTCTTC.

This clonotype has a count of ten or more. The chain combines TRBV11-1 with TRBJ2-1; D is uncertain. V was cut by 1 base and J by 6 bases, with 10 bases left in between. Germline V gene lookup returns CDR1 SGHAT and CDR2 FQDESV (reference sequence). The CDR3 consists of 14 residues. For the CDR3, the DNA is TGTGCCAGCAGCTTAGAGATCAGAGGCAATGAGCAGTTCTTC. As protein: CASSLEIRGNEQFF.

The rearrangement uses TRBV6-1 and TRBJ1-6; a weak D match, TRBD1 (6 bases). V dropped 7 bases and J dropped 9 bases, with 16 bases sitting between them. This CDR3 is 14 amino acids long. Germline V gene data show CDR1 as MNHNS and CDR2 as SASEGT. The CDR3 spells CASNYRAGSSPLHF. For the CDR3, the DNA is TGTGCCAGCAACTACAGGGCCGGGTCTTCACCCCTCCACTTT.

The chain recombines TRBV9 with TRBJ2-1; 7 nucleotides match TRBD2. V lost 3 bases and J lost 7; bases outside the gene matches: 4. Germline-derived CDR1 and CDR2 are SGDLS and YYNGEE. The CDR3 runs to 13 residues. The CDR3 is CASSAMGGNEQFF. CDR3 nucleotide sequence: TGTGCCAGCAGCGCCATGGGAGGGAATGAGCAGTTCTTC.

This clonotype was counted only a few times. The chain combines TRBV6-2 or TRBV6-3 with TRBJ2-1; 10 bases are a match to TRBD2. The J segment lost 5 bases and the V segment lost 4 bases, leaving 5 bases of the junction unmatched. Per the germline V gene, CDR1 is MNHEY and CDR2 is SVGEGT. The CDR3 runs 15 residues. CDR3 DNA sequence: TGTGCCAGCAGTTGGTTCCTAGCGGGAGACAATGAGCAGTTCTTC. Its translation is CASSWFLAGDNEQFF.